Below are 14 T cell receptor beta chains sequenced from a single sample in a study of Ad26.COV2.S vaccination and SARS-CoV-2 variants. Treatment here: roughly 20 received Ad26.COV2.S at low or high dose, single or two shots; five or six received placebo; per-sample allocation not given. Each sample was drawn 63 days after the first injection (of vaccine or placebo). Produced via immunoSEQ multiplex PCR; TCRdb's table is partial and in-frame only. The sample records a few hundred thousand clones, about 90% being singletons. This specimen consisted of peripheral blood, obtained in a trial of Ad26.COV2.S vaccine versus placebo. These receptors all come from a person aged 18-65 years who received the Ad26.COV2.S COVID-19 vaccine or a placebo.

This clone is a singleton in its sample. This chain uses TRBV15 with TRBJ1-2; D call uncertain. The V and J ends lost 0 bases and 4 bases respectively, with 6 bases between them. Germline V CDR1 and CDR2: LNHNV, YYDKDF (reference sequence). CDR3 length: 13 residues. The CDR3 reads CATSRDGLYGYTF. The CDR3 region has the DNA TGTGCCACCAGCAGAGACGGACTCTATGGCTACACCTTC.

This chain uses TRBV3-1 (or the pseudogene TRBV3-2) with TRBJ2-5; D ambiguous. V was cut by 6 bases and J by 1 base, with 9 bases left in between. The germline V gene encodes CDR1 LGHDT and CDR2 YNNKEL (reference sequence). This CDR3 spans 13 amino acids. The CDR3 is CASSRYGQETQYF. The DNA of the CDR3 is TGTGCCAGCAGTCGCTATGGCCAAGAGACCCAGTACTTC.

The chain carries TRBV27 and TRBJ1-1; D gene ambiguous. Between the trimmed V and J ends, which lost 4 bases and 2 bases, there was a span of 8 bases. The CDR3 extends over 13 amino acids. Looked up from germline, CDR1 is MNHEY and CDR2 is SMNVEV (reference sequence). CDR3 coding DNA: TGTGCCAGCAGTTACTCTATCAACACTGAAGCTTTCTTT. This translates into CASSYSINTEAFF.

The V gene is TRBV18, the J gene TRBJ1-5; D call uncertain. The germline gives CDR1 KGHSH, CDR2 LQKENI. The V and J ends lost 3 bases and 6 bases respectively, with 9 bases between them. CDR3 length equals 13 residues. The CDR3 DNA follows: TGTGCCAGCTCACCGGACCTTTTTCAGCCCCAGCATTTT. Translation gives CASSPDLFQPQHF.

The chain employs TRBV28 and TRBJ1-6; TRBD1 is a possible D gene (6 bases). CDR3 length: 18 amino acids. The germline CDR1 and CDR2 sequences are MDHEN and SYDVKM. V gave up 1 base and J gave up 6 bases, with 19 bases separating them. CDR3 in DNA: TGTGCCAGCAGTTTATTGGTCGACGGGGGCGAACGTAATTCACCCCTCCACTTT. Its translation is CASSLLVDGGERNSPLHF.

The chain joins TRBV3-1 (or the pseudogene TRBV3-2) to TRBJ1-5, with D possibly matching TRBD1 (6 bases). The germline V gene encodes CDR1 LGHDT and CDR2 YNNKEL (reference sequence). CDR3 length: 15 amino acids. V lost 4 bases and J lost 6, with 16 bases in between. CDR3 nucleotides: TGTGCCAGCAGCCCCGGGGGGCGCGGGTCTCAGCCCCAGCATTTT. Residues: CASSPGGRGSQPQHF.

The chain carries TRBV27 and TRBJ1-6; the D gene is possibly TRBD1 (5 bases). Germline V gives CDR1 MNHEY, CDR2 SMNVEV (reference sequence). Trimming removed 4 bases from V and 7 bases from J, with 8 bases in between. CDR3 length equals 13 residues. This CDR3 is CASSYRHNSPLHF. The CDR3 DNA reads TGTGCCAGCAGTTACAGGCACAATTCACCCCTCCACTTT.

The rearrangement links TRBV5-8 to TRBJ1-2; D unresolved. Germline V gives CDR1 SGHTS, CDR2 YDEGEE. V lost 0 bases, J lost 8 bases, and 11 bases lay in between. This CDR3 has 13 amino acids. DNA for the CDR3: TGTGCCAGCAGCTTGGATAGGAAGGGCGGCTACACCTTC. It is translated as CASSLDRKGGYTF.

J is TRBJ1-1 and V is TRBV5-1; D possibly corresponds to TRBD1 (6 bases). V was pared by 4 bases and J by 8 bases, with 12 bases between. The germline gives CDR1 SGHRS, CDR2 YFSETQ. CDR3 length: 12 amino acids. The CDR3 DNA sequence: TGCGCCAGCAGCGCACAGGGTGGGGAAGCTTTCTTT. Its translation is CASSAQGGEAFF.

V usage is TRBV28 and J usage is TRBJ2-1, with no clear D. Trimming left V 5 bases short and J 7 bases short, with 21 bases between. This CDR3 has 16 residues. Per the germline V gene, CDR1 is MDHEN and CDR2 is SYDVKM. The CDR3 here is CASSDSTNLFRNEQFF. In DNA form, the CDR3 reads TGTGCCAGCAGTGATAGCACAAACCTATTCCGGAATGAGCAGTTCTTC.

This clone was observed once. In nucleotides, the CDR3 is TGTGCCAGCAGCCGGGGAGGGGACAAAAACATTCAGTACTTC. Its protein is CASSRGGDKNIQYF. The chain couples TRBV3-1 (or the pseudogene TRBV3-2) to TRBJ2-4; 7 positions agree with TRBD2. CDR3 length: 14 amino acids. Germline lookup yields CDR1 LGHDT and CDR2 YNNKEL (reference sequence). V shed 4 bases, J shed 3 bases, and the junction held 3 bases outside the gene matches.

This clone appeared a single time. V and J are TRBV5-6 and TRBJ2-7, with D possibly being TRBD1 (6 bases). Germline loops: CDR1 SGHDT, CDR2 YYEEEE. The CDR3 extends over 12 amino acids. V lost 2 bases, J lost 4 bases, and 7 bases lay in between. CDR3 in DNA: TGTGCCAGCAGCTTACAGGGTTACGAGCAGTACTTC. As protein: CASSLQGYEQYF. The whole variable domain, filled in from reference TRBV5-6 and TRBJ2-7, reads DAGVTQSPTHLIKTRGQQVTLRCSPKSGHDTVSWYQQALGQGPQFIFQYYEEEERQRGNFPDRFSGHQFPNYSSELNVNALLLGDSALYLCASSLQGYEQYFGPGTRLTVT.

The chain has TRBV4-1 and TRBJ2-5; D might be TRBD1 (5 bases). CDR3 length: 15 residues. V was trimmed by 5 bases and J by 4 bases, leaving 17 bases between them. Germline assignment: CDR1 MGHRA and CDR2 YSYEKL. The CDR3 protein is CASSYRHSQGETQYF. CDR3 nucleotide sequence: TGCGCCAGCAGCTATCGACACTCTCAGGGAGAGACCCAGTACTTC.

CDR3 residues: CASSTYQGTGELFF. CDR3 sequence (DNA): TGTGCCAGTAGTACTTACCAGGGGACCGGGGAGCTGTTTTTT. This sequence joins TRBV19 and TRBJ2-2; possible D gene TRBD1, 6 bases. Trimming removed 4 bases from V and 5 bases from J, with 11 bases in between. Germline CDR1 is LNHDA and CDR2 is SQIVND (reference sequence). The CDR3 contains 14 residues.